The subject of this entry is one T cell receptor beta chain. Its antigen is still unknown. The iRepertoire nested amplicon-rescue multiplex PCR amplified TCR alpha and beta CDR3s from RNA. For one-step reverse transcription and amplification, roughly 85-450 ng of tissue mRNA or PBMC total RNA was used. TCRdb re-analysed the multiplex PCR reads in MiXCR, keeping a single row per CDR3 protein. The sample includes more than 85,000 distinct CDR3 sequences, 25% to 30% of them seen just once. The CDR3 spans 15 residues. Looked up from germline, CDR1 is SGDLS and CDR2 is YYNGEE. Between the trimmed V and J ends, which lost 4 bases and 1 base, there was a span of 12 bases. This sample stems from a study of glioma-infiltrating T cells. Overall study results and limits: Above-expected tissue-blood divergence occurred in all gliomas, most in low-grade ones. Only very few CDR3 sequences appeared in both tissue and blood.

This clonotype originated in a human donor with low-grade glioma or glioblastoma, undergoing nonglioma brain surgery, or in good health (not recorded which). This chain links TRBV9 with TRBJ1-3; perhaps TRBD1 as D (6 bases). Material for sequencing was glioma tissue, nonneoplastic brain tissue, or PBMCs (not recorded which). The DNA of the CDR3 is TGTGCCAGCAGCCCAAGGGGGGAATCTGGAAACACCATATATTTT. Protein sequence: CASSPRGESGNTIYF. Based on the CDR3 plus reference TRBV9 and TRBJ1-3, the full variable domain is DSGVTQTPKHLITATGQRVTLRCSPRSGDLSVYWYQQSLDQGLQFLIQYYNGEERAKGNILERFSAQQFPDLHSELNLSSLELGDSALYFCASSPRGESGNTIYFGEGSWLTVV.